The rows below give T cell receptor beta chains drawn from one sample of a study of T cell repertoires in aging, cancer and after chemotherapy. One entry per CDR3 protein results from TCRdb running MiXCR on the multiplex PCR reads. The data hold around 1,500 distinct CDR3 sequences, with approximately 32% observed a single time. Source material: blood. The origin of the receptors is a human donor with a blood cancer. Both conserved end residues are part of each CDR3. Each record gives: D gene, J gene, V gene, clone size, CDR3 protein, CDR3 DNA. D genes are given only for firm matches. The size of a clone is reported for some rows only, either as once, few or many, or as a class for expanded clones.

>TRBD2|TRBJ2-7|TRBV13|few
CASSSPGTSGREQYF
TGTGCCAGCAGCTCTCCCGGGACTAGCGGGCGGGAGCAGTACTTC
>.|TRBJ2-7|TRBV19|medium-sized
CASSITGSPYEQYF
TGTGCCAGTAGTATAACAGGGAGTCCCTACGAGCAGTACTTC
>.|TRBJ1-1|TRBV10-3|.
CAIGRRENTEAFF
TGTGCCATCGGCCGACGGGAGAACACTGAAGCTTTCTTT
>.|TRBJ2-1|TRBV7-2|large
CASSLAQDSGFVVQFF
TGTGCCAGCAGCTTAGCTCAAGATAGCGGATTCGTGGTTCAGTTCTTC
>.|TRBJ1-5|TRBV27|.
CASSLFVRGNQPQHF
TGTGCCAGCAGTTTATTTGTCAGGGGCAATCAGCCCCAGCATTTT
>.|TRBJ2-2|TRBV6-5|once
CASSSIGYTGELFF
TGTGCCAGCAGCTCTATTGGGTACACCGGGGAGCTGTTTTTT
>.|TRBJ2-1|TRBV30|.
CAWSTLQNLGVKSFNEQFF
TGTGCCTGGAGCACCCTACAAAACTTGGGGGTAAAATCTTTTAATGAGCAGTTCTTC
>TRBD1|TRBJ2-3|TRBV6-5|large
CATAPGTGGTDTQYF
TGTGCCACCGCCCCCGGGACAGGAGGGACAGATACGCAGTATTTT
>TRBD1|TRBJ1-5|TRBV18|few
CASSPLPGQGTRQPQHF
TGTGCCAGCTCACCACTACCGGGACAGGGGACGAGGCAGCCCCAGCATTTT
>.|TRBJ1-2|TRBV6-1|.
CASTRANYGYTF
TGTGCCAGCACGAGGGCTAACTATGGCTACACCTTC
>.|TRBJ1-3|TRBV19|few
CASSIGVRGNTIYF
TGTGCCAGTAGTATTGGAGTGCGCGGAAACACCATATATTTT
>TRBD1|TRBJ1-5|TRBV5-6|medium-sized
CASSLRDSFNQPQHF
TGTGCCAGCAGCTTGAGGGACAGCTTCAATCAGCCCCAGCATTTT
>.|TRBJ1-1|TRBV18|once
CASSYAANTEAFF
TGTGCCAGCTCATATGCAGCGAACACTGAAGCTTTCTTT
>.|TRBJ1-3|TRBV5-1|.
CASSPYGEAGNTIYF
TGCGCCAGCAGTCCGTACGGAGAAGCCGGAAACACCATATATTTT
>TRBD1|TRBJ2-2|TRBV24-1|once
CATSDSGQGSNTGELFF
TGTGCCACCAGTGATTCGGGACAGGGATCCAACACCGGGGAGCTGTTTTTT
>.|TRBJ2-3|TRBV19|.
CASSIRERAYREDTQYF
TGTGCCAGTAGTATCCGGGAACGGGCATACAGGGAAGATACGCAGTATTTT
>.|TRBJ1-1|TRBV6-5|.
CASSFGQLNTEAFF
TGTGCCAGCAGTTTCGGGCAGCTGAACACTGAAGCTTTCTTT
>TRBD1|TRBJ1-2|TRBV6-6|large
CASSQRGRGGYTF
TGTGCCAGCAGCCAAAGGGGGCGGGGTGGCTACACCTTC
>TRBD2|TRBJ2-5|TRBV5-1|.
CASSLGVAGKETQYF
TGCGCCAGCAGCTTGGGGGTAGCGGGGAAAGAGACCCAGTACTTC
>.|TRBJ1-1|TRBV19|few
CASSLGLRNTEAFF
TGTGCCAGTAGCCTCGGGCTTCGGAACACTGAAGCTTTCTTT
>TRBD1|TRBJ1-2|TRBV5-6|large
CASSWTGNYGYTF
TGTGCCAGCAGCTGGACAGGAAACTATGGCTACACCTTC
>TRBD2|TRBJ2-1|TRBV6-6|.
CASRLAGAGNEQFF
TGTGCCAGCAGGCTAGCGGGGGCGGGGAATGAGCAGTTCTTC
>.|TRBJ1-5|TRBV28|.
CASCYEEYRDGMYSNQPQHF
TGTGCCAGCTGTTATGAGGAATACAGGGATGGTATGTATAGCAATCAGCCCCAGCATTTT
>.|TRBJ2-7|TRBV20-1|.
CSARYSLYEQYF
TGCAGTGCTAGGTACAGTCTCTACGAGCAGTACTTC
>.|TRBJ1-2|TRBV6-5|large
CASSSPNTGLQGYTF
TGTGCCAGCAGTTCTCCGAATACAGGGTTACAGGGCTACACCTTC
>.|TRBJ1-2|TRBV24-1|medium-sized
CATSDFSGCYTF
TGTGCCACCAGTGATTTCTCGGGCTGCTACACCTTC
>.|TRBJ1-6|TRBV30|large
CAWSVGGRNSPLHF
TGTGCCTGGAGTGTGGGGGGGCGGAATTCACCCCTCCACTTT
>TRBD1|TRBJ1-1|TRBV12-3/TRBV12-4|.
CASSFGQGNTEAFF
TGTGCCAGCAGTTTCGGACAGGGGAACACTGAAGCTTTCTTT
>.|TRBJ1-2|TRBV5-4|.
CASSSPRDFIYGYTF
TGTGCCAGCAGCTCCCCTCGTGATTTCATCTATGGCTACACCTTC
>.|TRBJ1-5|TRBV18|.
CASSPPFSGPQHF
TGTGCCAGCTCACCACCATTCAGTGGGCCCCAGCATTTT
>.|TRBJ2-7|TRBV5-5|large
CASSSVTLRYEQYF
TGTGCCAGCAGCTCGGTGACACTCCGCTACGAGCAGTACTTC
>.|TRBJ2-1|TRBV5-4|.
CASSLDLANWQFF
TGTGCCAGCAGCTTGGACCTGGCGAATTGGCAGTTCTTC
>.|TRBJ1-5|TRBV6-5|.
CASSEDYWLNSNQPQHF
TGTGCCAGCAGTGAAGATTACTGGCTAAACAGCAATCAGCCCCAGCATTTT
>.|TRBJ2-2|TRBV10-1|medium-sized
CASKMKGAGELFF
TGCGCCAGCAAAATGAAGGGTGCCGGGGAGCTGTTTTTT
>TRBD2|TRBJ2-3|TRBV12-3/TRBV12-4|few
CASSPFGTRGYF
TGTGCCAGCTCCCCTTTCGGGACTAGGGGGTATTTT
>TRBD1|TRBJ1-1|TRBV27|.
CASGRRGDRAEAFF
TGTGCCAGCGGACGGCGGGGGGACAGGGCTGAAGCTTTCTTT
>.|TRBJ1-2|TRBV24-1|few
CATSTGSWGYTF
TGTGCCACCAGTACAGGGTCTTGGGGCTACACCTTC
>.|TRBJ1-2|TRBV6-6|.
CASRRDKVGRGYTF
TGTGCCAGCAGGAGGGACAAAGTAGGTCGTGGCTACACCTTC
>TRBD2|TRBJ2-7|TRBV30|medium-sized
CAWSVASGVSYEQYF
TGTGCCTGGAGTGTCGCTAGCGGGGTCTCCTACGAGCAGTACTTC
>.|TRBJ2-3|TRBV19|large
CATLPLGEDTDTQYF
TGTGCCACTCTCCCCCTCGGGGAGGACACAGATACGCAGTATTTT
>.|TRBJ1-1|TRBV7-9|.
CASSSHRSSGYTEAFF
TGTGCCAGCAGCTCCCACAGGTCTTCCGGTTACACTGAAGCTTTCTTT
>.|TRBJ2-3|TRBV7-9|.
CASIKKDSTDTQYF
TGTGCCAGCATCAAGAAGGACAGCACAGATACGCAGTATTTT